These 20 T cell receptor beta chains were all obtained from the same sample, sequenced in a study of somatic mutations in cytotoxic T cells in rheumatoid arthritis. The data were produced by immunoSEQ multiplex PCR, yet TCRdb's version contains in-frame clones alone and is incomplete. The sample has about 15,000 clones, over 60% seen once; the top ten hold around 15%. Sequenced input: CD8+ T cells sorted from blood. The receptor set was obtained from an adult with rheumatoid arthritis.

The chain has TRBV11-2 and TRBJ2-7; D possibly uses TRBD1 or TRBD2 (5 bases each). The V end was cut by 4 bases, the J end by 4 bases, with 8 bases between. CDR1 is SGHAT and CDR2 is FQNNGV in the germline V gene. This CDR3 comprises 12 residues. The CDR3 DNA sequence: TGTGCCAGCAGCTCGAGGGGTTACGAGCAGTACTTC. Translated: CASSSRGYEQYF. Full variable domain (rest looked up from reference TRBV11-2 and TRBJ2-7): EAGVAQSPRYKIIEKRQSVAFWCNPISGHATLYWYQQILGQGPKLLIQFQNNGVVDDSQLPKDRFSAERLKGVDSTLKIQPAKLEDSAVYLCASSSRGYEQYFGPGTRLTVT.

The chain combines TRBV7-9 with TRBJ2-5; TRBD1 matches 9 bases. This CDR3 has 17 residues. Germline assignment: CDR1 SEHNR and CDR2 FQNEAQ (reference sequence). Unmatched junction bases numbered 7, after V lost 0 bases and J lost 2 bases. In nucleotides, the CDR3 is TGTGCCAGCAGCTTAGCAATTCGAGGACAGGGGCAAGAGACCCAGTACTTC. Translating gives CASSLAIRGQGQETQYF. Complete variable domain (other parts from reference TRBV7-9 and TRBJ2-5): DTGVSQNPRHKITKRGQNVTFRCDPISEHNRLYWYRQTLGQGPEFLTYFQNEAQLEKSRLLSDRFSAERPKGSFSTLEIQRTEQGDSAMYLCASSLAIRGQGQETQYFGPGTRLLVL.

The gene calls are TRBV28 and TRBJ1-1; D ambiguous. CDR1 and CDR2 from the germline V gene are MDHEN and SYDVKM. The CDR3 contains 17 residues. Trimming removed 5 bases from V and 0 bases from J, with 19 bases in between. This CDR3 is CASSPKWLRGLNTEAFF. The CDR3, as DNA: TGTGCCAGCAGTCCCAAATGGTTGCGGGGTCTGAACACTGAAGCTTTCTTT.

This sequence joins TRBV23-1 and TRBJ1-2, with D uncertain. TRBV23-1 is given ORF status, its function remaining uncertain. V was pared by 7 bases and J by 0 bases, with 12 bases between. The CDR3 contains 14 residues. The CDR3 sequence is CASKMAVPNYGYTF. CDR3 DNA: TGCGCCAGCAAGATGGCAGTCCCTAACTATGGCTACACCTTC.

The chain is built from TRBV6-6 and TRBJ2-1; the D gene is possibly TRBD1 (6 bases). V was pared by 2 bases and J by 4 bases, with 6 bases between. Germline CDR1 MNHNY, CDR2 SVGAGI (reference sequence). The CDR3 covers 13 residues. The CDR3 region is CASSYGQYNEQFF. In DNA form, the CDR3 reads TGTGCCAGCAGTTACGGACAGTACAATGAGCAGTTCTTC.

The chain employs TRBV9 and TRBJ1-1; D may be TRBD1 (5 bases). Germline CDR1 SGDLS, CDR2 YYNGEE. The CDR3 covers 12 residues. V was shortened by 3 bases and J by 4 bases, with 7 bases between the two germline ends. CDR3 in DNA: TGTGCCAGCAGCGGGGGGGTCACTGAAGCTTTCTTT. This sequence encodes CASSGGVTEAFF.

This clone was found once. The rearrangement links TRBV6-1 to TRBJ2-7, with 9 nucleotides matching TRBD2. Germline CDR1 MNHNS, CDR2 SASEGT. Unmatched junction bases numbered 11, after V lost 1 base and J lost 4 bases. The CDR3 contains 17 residues. CDR3 nucleotide sequence: TGTGCCAGCAGTGAAGAAAGATTTCCAGCGGGGGGTTACGAGCAGTACTTC. Residues: CASSEERFPAGGYEQYF.

This clone turned up a few times. The chain employs TRBV19 and TRBJ2-2; maybe TRBD2 (5 bases). In germline, CDR1 is LNHDA, CDR2 SQIVND (reference sequence). CDR3 length: 13 residues. V lost 5 bases, J lost 8 bases, and 12 bases lay in between. The CDR3 spells CASSWTADGELFF. As DNA, the CDR3 is TGTGCCAGTAGTTGGACTGCGGATGGGGAGCTGTTTTTT.

Within the sample, this clone is large (0.1 to 1%). V and J are TRBV5-1 and TRBJ2-7, with D possibly TRBD1 on 5 matching bases. Trimming left V 4 bases short and J 3 bases short, with 11 bases between. Germline values: CDR1 SGHRS, CDR2 YFSETQ. The CDR3 has 13 amino acids. CDR3 residues: CASSPGFGYEQYF. In DNA form, the CDR3 reads TGCGCCAGCAGCCCAGGGTTCGGCTACGAGCAGTACTTC. Looking up the rest from reference TRBV5-1 and TRBJ2-7 gives the full variable domain: KAGVTQTPRYLIKTRGQQVTLSCSPISGHRSVSWYQQTPGQGLQFLFEYFSETQRNKGNFPGRFSGRQFSNSRSEMNVSTLELGDSALYLCASSPGFGYEQYFGPGTRLTVT.

V gene TRBV15 combines with J gene TRBJ1-4; D possibly corresponds to TRBD1 (5 bases). Germline V gene lookup returns CDR1 LNHNV and CDR2 YYDKDF (reference sequence). Trimming took off 0 bases at V and 4 bases at J, with 15 bases between the two ends. The CDR3 consists of 17 residues. CDR3: CATSRDFTGRINEKLFF. The CDR3 nucleotides read TGTGCCACCAGCAGAGACTTTACGGGACGGATTAATGAAAAACTGTTTTTT. Full variable domain (outside the CDR3, taken from reference TRBV15 and TRBJ1-4): DAMVIQNPRYQVTQFGKPVTLSCSQTLNHNVMYWYQQKSSQAPKLLFHYYDKDFNNEADTPDNFQSRRPNTSFCFLDIRSPGLGDTAMYLCATSRDFTGRINEKLFFGSGTQLSVL.

This chain uses TRBV19 with TRBJ2-7; TRBD2 matches at 10 bases. Germline trimming cut 10 bases from V and 3 bases from J; bases unmatched to any gene: 6. The CDR3 extends over 13 amino acids. Germline loops: CDR1 LNHDA, CDR2 SQIVND (reference sequence). CDR3 in DNA: TGTGCCACGGGGGCTAGCGGGAGCTACGAGCAGTACTTC. Translation: CATGASGSYEQYF. The variable domain in full, with the rest retrieved from reference TRBV19 and TRBJ2-7, is DGGITQSPKYLFRKEGQNVTLSCEQNLNHDAMYWYRQDPGQGLRLIYYSQIVNDFQKGDIAEGYSVSREKKESFPLTVTSAQKNPTAFYLCATGASGSYEQYFGPGTRLTVT.

This CDR3 is CASSLDRNGNTEAFF. For the CDR3, the DNA is TGTGCCAGTAGTCTGGACCGTAACGGGAACACTGAAGCTTTCTTT. The chain has TRBV19 and TRBJ1-1; unclear D gene. Trimming removed 5 bases at V and 1 base at J, with 14 bases between. This CDR3 spans 15 amino acids. The germline V gene has CDR1 LNHDA and CDR2 SQIVND (reference sequence).

J is TRBJ2-5 and V is TRBV6-6; 8 bases line up with TRBD1. The CDR3 contains 15 residues. Germline V gives CDR1 MNHNY, CDR2 SVGAGI (reference sequence). Unmatched junction bases numbered 6, after V lost 4 bases and J lost 2 bases. The CDR3 loop is CASSFGQGRQETQYF. DNA of the CDR3: TGTGCCAGCAGTTTCGGACAGGGAAGGCAAGAGACCCAGTACTTC.

This rearrangement joins TRBV7-8 to TRBJ2-7; TRBD1 agrees at 7 bases. V was clipped by 1 base and J by 4 bases; unmatched bases: 7. Germline V lookup: CDR1 SGHVS, CDR2 FQNEAQ. CDR3 length: 15 residues. For the CDR3, the DNA is TGTGCCAGCAGCTTAGAGGACAGGATAGGGTACGAGCAGTACTTC. It encodes CASSLEDRIGYEQYF.

CDR3 DNA: TGTGCCAGCAGCGTAGGGGGCGGGGAGCTGTTTTTT. It codes for CASSVGGGELFF. The chain couples TRBV9 to TRBJ2-2; D is ambiguous. The CDR3 consists of 12 residues. Trimming took 0 bases from V and 7 from J, leaving 4 bases between them. The germline V gene has CDR1 SGDLS and CDR2 YYNGEE. Complete variable domain (other parts from reference TRBV9 and TRBJ2-2): DSGVTQTPKHLITATGQRVTLRCSPRSGDLSVYWYQQSLDQGLQFLIQYYNGEERAKGNILERFSAQQFPDLHSELNLSSLELGDSALYFCASSVGGGELFFGEGSRLTVL.

The rearrangement links TRBV5-5 to TRBJ1-2, with TRBD1 matching over 9 bases. The CDR3 is 14 amino acids. Germline V gene sequence: CDR1 SGHKS, CDR2 YYEKEE (reference sequence). V shed 5 bases, J shed 8 bases, and the junction held 10 bases outside the gene matches. The DNA for the CDR3 is TGTGCCAGCAGGAACCGGGACAGGGAAATAGGCTACACCTTC. Translation: CASRNRDREIGYTF.

This sequence joins TRBV19 and TRBJ2-2; D is possibly TRBD2 (5 bases). CDR1 and CDR2 (germline): LNHDA, SQIVND (reference sequence). V lost 3 bases and J 7 bases, leaving 12 bases between the germline ends. The CDR3 runs 14 residues. This chain's CDR3 is CASSMRGHDGELFF. The CDR3, as DNA: TGTGCCAGTAGTATGAGAGGGCATGACGGGGAGCTGTTTTTT.

This chain connects TRBV14 to TRBJ1-5; D unresolved. Per germline, CDR1 SGHDN and CDR2 FVKESK. V was pared by 1 base and J by 4 bases, with 5 bases between. This CDR3 region has 13 residues. The CDR3 coding sequence is TGTGCCAGCAGCCAAGCCCAGAATCAGCCCCAGCATTTT. Translated, it gives CASSQAQNQPQHF.

The rearrangement uses TRBV4-1 and TRBJ2-5; TRBD2 is a possible D gene (6 bases). Near its end, the DNA agrees better with TRBJ2-7, so the J call may be wrong. Germline V lookup: CDR1 MGHRA, CDR2 YSYEKL. The CDR3 totals 14 residues. CDR3 loop: CASSQEGLSHEQYF. In DNA, the CDR3 is TGCGCCAGCAGCCAAGAGGGACTCTCTCACGAGCAGTACTTC.

This chain connects TRBV7-8 to TRBJ2-1; 7 bases agree with TRBD2. Looked up from germline, CDR1 is SGHVS and CDR2 is FQNEAQ. CDR3 length equals 14 residues. V shed 5 bases and J 6 bases; nucleotides not matched to a gene: 7. CDR3 residues: CASSQGLEANEQFF. CDR3 nucleotides: TGTGCCAGCAGCCAAGGACTAGAAGCCAATGAGCAGTTCTTC.